The source of this T cell receptor beta chain is a study of blood T cell repertoires in COVID-19. The CDR3 loop spans 15 amino acids. The V and J ends lost 0 bases and 4 bases, in that order; junction bases with no gene match: 3. In germline, CDR1 is SGHRS, CDR2 YFSETQ. Sequencing was performed with immunoSEQ multiplex PCR; in TCRdb, only in-frame clones are kept and a portion is missing. The table has around 84,000 clones, around 84% seen once. Input material: peripheral blood. The genes are TRBV5-1 and TRBJ1-1, with 10 nucleotides matching TRBD1. This clonotype was obtained from a man older than 75 with active or convalescent COVID-19. The CDR3 loop is CASSLGDRGTTEAFF. The CDR3 nucleotides are TGCGCCAGCAGCTTGGGGGACAGGGGAACCACTGAAGCTTTCTTT.